The next 10 T cell receptor beta chains were all read from a single sample in a study of read filtering for tumor transcriptome and immune sequencing. The library was built from approximately 400 ng RNA with molecular barcoded adaptors for alpha/delta and beta/gamma chains. TCRdb processed the reads anew with MiXCR; each CDR3 protein has one entry. The table shows about 47,000 distinct CDR3 sequences, with less than 15% occurring only once. Source material: a population of CD138-negative cells sorted from bone marrow. These TCRs come from a donor at least 40 years old with multiple myeloma.

This clonotype was seen at least ten times. The chain carries TRBV12-3 or TRBV12-4 and TRBJ2-4; D is uncertain. This CDR3 is built from 15 residues. V lost 4 bases and J 1 base, leaving 11 bases between the germline ends. The CDR3 DNA sequence: TGTGCCAGCAGTTCTGGACCCATGGCCAAAAACATTCAGTACTTC. This encodes CASSSGPMAKNIQYF.

Ten or more counts support this clonotype. The chain is built from TRBV14 and TRBJ2-5, with 11 bases that match TRBD1. The J segment lost 2 bases and the V segment lost 0 bases, leaving 14 bases of the junction unmatched. Germline lookup yields CDR1 SGHDN and CDR2 FVKESK. The CDR3 totals 20 residues. The CDR3 loop reads CASSQEGPGTGGPFQETQYF. As DNA, the CDR3 is TGTGCCAGCAGCCAAGAAGGGCCCGGGACAGGGGGGCCTTTTCAAGAGACCCAGTACTTC.

There are a few counts of this clonotype. This chain uses TRBV6-1 with TRBJ2-1; no clear D gene. Trimming removed 3 bases from V and 0 bases from J, with 9 bases in between. The germline gives CDR1 MNHNS, CDR2 SASEGT. This CDR3 is built from 15 residues. CDR3 sequence: CASSDVHSSYNEQFF. CDR3 sequence (DNA): TGTGCCAGCAGTGACGTCCACAGCTCCTACAATGAGCAGTTCTTC.

The chain recombines TRBV7-3 with TRBJ2-2; D may be TRBD2 (5 bases). V was cut by 1 base and J by 3 bases, with 9 bases left in between. Germline assignment: CDR1 SGHTA and CDR2 FQGTGA. There are 15 residues in the CDR3. CDR3 sequence reads: CASSLSSEHTGELFF. CDR3 nucleotide sequence: TGTGCCAGCAGCTTAAGTAGCGAACACACCGGGGAGCTGTTTTTT.

Many counts were recorded for this clonotype. The chain joins TRBV7-9 to TRBJ2-7; 8 bases are shared with TRBD1. Germline V gene sequence: CDR1 SEHNR, CDR2 FQNEAQ (reference sequence). J was trimmed by 5 bases and V by 4 bases; bases with no gene match: 10. The CDR3 has 15 amino acids. For the CDR3, the DNA is TGTGCCAGCAGCTCCCTCGGACAGGGCAGGGACGAGCAGTACTTC. This gives the protein CASSSLGQGRDEQYF.

This clonotype was observed many times. The V call is TRBV10-1, the J call TRBJ1-1; D not certain. CDR1 is WNHNN, CDR2 SYGVQD, per germline (reference sequence). CDR3 length: 11 amino acids. V lost 5 bases, J lost 5 bases, and 6 bases lay in between. The chain's CDR3 is CASSWGTEAFF. The CDR3 bases are TGCGCCAGCAGTTGGGGTACTGAAGCTTTCTTT.

Concerning this clonotype: A read error may explain this, as a much larger clone is one base away. The chain is built from TRBV29-1 and TRBJ1-1; TRBD1 is a possible D gene (5 bases). CDR3 length: 13 amino acids. Germline V gene sequence: CDR1 SQVTM, CDR2 ANQGSEA. V dropped 7 bases and J dropped 4 bases, with 16 bases sitting between them. DNA for the CDR3: TGCAGCGCTGCAGCAACAGGAGTCACTGAAGCTTTCTTT. It encodes CSAAATGVTEAFF.

This clonotype has ten or more counts. The CDR3 DNA reads as TGTGCCTGGAGCAAGGGAACGAAAGGGGCCAACGTCCTGACTTTC. Translation: CAWSKGTKGANVLTF. This rearrangement joins TRBV30 to TRBJ2-6, with D unclear. Germline-derived CDR1 and CDR2 are GTSNPN and SVGIG (reference sequence). The CDR3 runs to 15 residues. Trimming stripped 3 bases from V and 4 bases from J, with 13 bases between.

This clonotype occurred many times. CDR3 in amino acids: CASSQFTTGELFF. The CDR3 DNA follows: TGTGCCAGCAGCCAGTTTACGACCGGGGAGCTGTTTTTT. This chain uses TRBV3-1 with TRBJ2-2; D is ambiguous. This CDR3 comprises 13 residues. The germline V gene encodes CDR1 LGHDT and CDR2 YNNKEL (reference sequence). Trimming took 3 bases from V and 5 from J, leaving 7 bases between them.

This clonotype was seen a handful of times. This may stem from a read error, because a much larger clone lies one nucleotide away. This sequence joins TRBV18 and TRBJ1-1, with D uncertain. Germline V gene data show CDR1 as KGHSH and CDR2 as LQKENI. The CDR3 has 13 amino acids. CDR3 loop: CACSPLGNTEAFF. CDR3 bases: TGTGCCTGCTCCCCCCTCGGGAACACTGAAGCTTTCTTT. Full variable domain (rest looked up from reference TRBV18 and TRBJ1-1): NAGVMQNPRHLVRRRGQEARLRCSPMKGHSHVYWYRQLPEEGLKFMVYLQKENIIDESGMPKERFSAEFPKEGPSILRIQQVVRGDSAAYFCACSPLGNTEAFFGQGTRLTVV.